What follows are 17 T cell receptor beta chains derived from one specimen sequenced in a study of human T cells and chemical hapten exposure. Library construction involved attaching unique molecular identifiers to individual cDNA molecules, which allowed quantitative, reproducible TCR counting. TCRdb re-called the reads with MiXCR, one entry per CDR3 protein. Of 450 to 550 distinct CDR3 sequences detected, 96% appear once; the ten largest clones hold 8.5%. Whole blood, unfractionated, served as the material for total RNA extraction. Sequencing used whole blood. These receptors all stem from a human donor who had alopecia or was a healthy volunteer (not recorded which). Some clones in this sample may be carry-over from other donors' samples. This table probably holds off-target reads from a library built for another chain.

The chain carries TRBV9 and TRBJ1-1; tentatively, D is TRBD1 (5 bases). The CDR3 spans 14 residues. Trimming removed 2 bases at V and 0 bases at J, with 8 bases between. Germline assignment: CDR1 SGDLS and CDR2 YYNGEE. As DNA, the CDR3 is TGTGCCAGCAGCGTTGGACATGTGAACACTGAAGCTTTCTTT. This sequence encodes CASSVGHVNTEAFF.

This chain connects TRBV5-1 to TRBJ2-1; no firm D call. Germline V gene data show CDR1 as SGHRS and CDR2 as YFSETQ. With 2 bases removed from V and 7 bases from J, the gap between germline ends came to 4 bases. This CDR3 contains 11 residues. The CDR3 DNA sequence: TGCGCCAGCAGCTTTGGAAATGAGCAGTTCTTC. This translates into CASSFGNEQFF.

The CDR3 is CASTQPRDSSEAFF. The DNA for the CDR3 is TGTGCCAGCACCCAACCTCGCGACAGTTCTGAAGCTTTCTTT. This rearrangement joins TRBV6-1 to TRBJ1-1; D might be TRBD1 (5 bases). V was clipped by 7 bases and J by 6 bases, with 18 bases between them. CDR3 length: 14 amino acids. Germline V gives CDR1 MNHNS, CDR2 SASEGT.

This chain connects TRBV2 to TRBJ2-3; 8 bases are shared with TRBD1. The CDR3 length is 15 residues. Losses at the gene ends were 6 bases for V and 1 base for J; bases not matched to a gene: 6. Germline loops: CDR1 SNHLY, CDR2 FYNNEI. The CDR3 region is CASRRTGSRTDTQYF. CDR3 bases: TGTGCCAGCAGGCGGACAGGGTCCCGCACAGATACGCAGTATTTT.

The chain carries TRBV2 and TRBJ2-1; 7 bases map to TRBD2. There are 15 residues in the CDR3. V lost 7 bases, J lost 8 bases, and 14 bases stayed unmatched. Germline-derived CDR1 and CDR2 are SNHLY and FYNNEI. The CDR3 DNA reads TGTGCCAGCACCCCAGGACTAGGGAAGGGTGATGAGCAGTTCTTC. Amino acid sequence: CASTPGLGKGDEQFF.

The V gene is TRBV4-1, the J gene TRBJ2-7; TRBD2 matches at 14 bases. The length of the CDR3 is 15 residues. V dropped 3 bases and J dropped 4; count of bases not matched to a gene: 2. CDR1 is MGHRA and CDR2 is YSYEKL in the germline V gene. CDR3 residues: CASSHGTSGSYEQYF. CDR3 DNA sequence: TGCGCCAGCAGCCATGGGACTAGCGGGAGTTACGAGCAGTACTTC.

The chain carries TRBV10-3 and TRBJ2-7; no clear D. The CDR3 has 12 amino acids. V lost 6 bases and J 0 bases, leaving 6 bases between the germline ends. The germline CDR1 and CDR2 sequences are ENHRY and SYGVKD. As DNA, the CDR3 is TGTGCCATCAGCGACAACTCCTACGAGCAGTACTTC. It translates to CAISDNSYEQYF.

The chain employs TRBV4-1 and TRBJ2-5; D ambiguous. The CDR3 contains 13 residues. V dropped 1 base and J dropped 1 base, with 4 bases sitting between them. Germline CDR1 and CDR2: MGHRA and YSYEKL. The CDR3 nucleotides are TGCGCCAGCAGCCAAGTCGTCCAAGAGACCCAGTACTTC. It encodes CASSQVVQETQYF.

This rearrangement joins TRBV29-1 to TRBJ1-1; D gene uncertain. CDR1 SQVTM and CDR2 ANQGSEA come from the germline V gene. The CDR3 is 10 amino acids. V shed 4 bases and J shed 4 bases, with 4 bases lying between them. The CDR3 sequence: CSVGFTEAFF. The CDR3 bases are TGCAGCGTTGGGTTCACTGAAGCTTTCTTT.

The chain employs TRBV5-1 and TRBJ1-2, with D tentatively TRBD1 (6 bases). The V gene's germline CDR1 is SGHRS and CDR2 YFSETQ. The CDR3 is made up of 14 amino acids. V dropped 0 bases and J dropped 8 bases, with 14 bases sitting between them. The CDR3 DNA is TGCGCCAGCAGCTTGGTAGCGCCAGGGGAAGGCTACACCTTC. This encodes CASSLVAPGEGYTF. The variable domain in full, with the rest retrieved from reference TRBV5-1 and TRBJ1-2, is KAGVTQTPRYLIKTRGQQVTLSCSPISGHRSVSWYQQTPGQGLQFLFEYFSETQRNKGNFPGRFSGRQFSNSRSEMNVSTLELGDSALYLCASSLVAPGEGYTFGSGTRLTVV.

The V gene is TRBV28, the J gene TRBJ1-3, with TRBD1 as a possible D gene (5 bases). This CDR3 contains 13 residues. Germline V CDR1 and CDR2: MDHEN, SYDVKM. V was clipped by 6 bases and J by 3 bases, with 9 bases between them. The CDR3 region has the DNA TGTGCCAGCAGCCTAGGGGTTGGAAACACCATATATTTT. This encodes CASSLGVGNTIYF.

The V call is TRBV28, the J call TRBJ2-7; 16 bases line up with TRBD2. V trimming: 4 bases; J trimming: 4 bases; junction bases outside the gene matches: 4. The CDR3 length is 16 residues. In germline, CDR1 is MDHEN, CDR2 SYDVKM. DNA for the CDR3: TGTGCCAGCAGTTCCCCGGGACTAGCGGGAGGGTACGAGCAGTACTTC. Translation: CASSSPGLAGGYEQYF.

The rearrangement links TRBV7-9 to TRBJ2-5, with D perhaps matching TRBD2 (5 bases). This CDR3 has 15 amino acids. CDR1 and CDR2 from the germline V gene are SEHNR and FQNEAQ (reference sequence). V lost 1 base, J lost 4 bases, and 13 bases lay in between. CDR3 sequence reads: CASSLEAGDRETQYF. CDR3 bases: TGTGCCAGCAGCTTAGAGGCCGGGGATCGAGAGACCCAGTACTTC.

The chain couples TRBV3-1 to TRBJ1-6, with a possible D match to TRBD1 (5 bases). There are 15 residues in the CDR3. Trimming took 1 base from V and 2 from J, leaving 6 bases between them. Germline-derived CDR1 and CDR2 are LGHDT and YNNKEL (reference sequence). The CDR3 region is CASSQARAYNSPLHF. The CDR3 nucleotides are TGTGCCAGCAGCCAAGCCAGGGCCTATAATTCACCCCTCCACTTT.

This chain links TRBV5-8 with TRBJ2-7; no reliable D call. This CDR3 contains 15 residues. Germline V gene data show CDR1 as SGHTS and CDR2 as YDEGEE. Deletions cut 1 base from V and 2 bases from J, with 13 bases between. In DNA, the CDR3 is TGTGCCAGCAGCTTGACAACAGCCAGAGCCTACGAGCAGTACTTC. Protein product: CASSLTTARAYEQYF.

The J gene is TRBJ2-7, the V gene TRBV12-3 or TRBV12-4; 7 bases map to TRBD2. This CDR3 spans 15 amino acids. The junction had 10 bases not matched to a gene; V was cut back by 2 bases and J by 6 bases. The CDR3 region is CASSLSGRALVEQYF. CDR3 nucleotides: TGTGCCAGCAGTTTATCGGGGAGGGCCTTGGTCGAGCAGTACTTC.

The chain joins TRBV6-6 to TRBJ2-5; TRBD1 matches 7 bases. The CDR3 totals 13 residues. Losses at the gene ends were 6 bases for V and 5 bases for J; bases not matched to a gene: 6. CDR1 and CDR2 from the germline V gene are MNHNY and SVGAGI (reference sequence). The CDR3 bases are TGTGCCAGCAGAGAAGACAGGGTTGAGACCCAGTACTTC. Protein product: CASREDRVETQYF.